Included here is one T cell receptor (beta chain) sequence, with context. The data derive from a study of sequential checkpoint blockade in melanoma. Overall study context: Patients were randomized 1:1 to nivolumab-then-ipilimumab or ipilimumab-then-nivolumab first-line.

Treatment reported: randomized to nivolumab then ipilimumab (arm A) or the reverse (arm B). Patients had received no earlier DNA-damaging chemotherapy. Sorted cells were live CD3+CD8+, lacking CD19 and CD56, from PBMCs. The CDR3 runs 12 residues. V was pared by 6 bases and J by 4 bases, with 10 bases between. Germline V gives CDR1 SGHKS, CDR2 YYEKEE (reference sequence). The assay was immunoSEQ multiplex PCR, and TCRdb's table has in-frame clones only and misses some. The table records under 20,000 clones, approximately 81% of them present only once. This material consisted of CD8+ T cells sorted from blood (inferred from file names), taken from a patient given nivolumab and ipilimumab in sequence. The chain recombines TRBV5-5 with TRBJ1-1; no clear D gene. The receptor comes from a human donor with melanoma. The CDR3 nucleotides are TGTGCCAGCACGGATTGGGCCACTGAAGCTTTCTTT. It is translated as CASTDWATEAFF.